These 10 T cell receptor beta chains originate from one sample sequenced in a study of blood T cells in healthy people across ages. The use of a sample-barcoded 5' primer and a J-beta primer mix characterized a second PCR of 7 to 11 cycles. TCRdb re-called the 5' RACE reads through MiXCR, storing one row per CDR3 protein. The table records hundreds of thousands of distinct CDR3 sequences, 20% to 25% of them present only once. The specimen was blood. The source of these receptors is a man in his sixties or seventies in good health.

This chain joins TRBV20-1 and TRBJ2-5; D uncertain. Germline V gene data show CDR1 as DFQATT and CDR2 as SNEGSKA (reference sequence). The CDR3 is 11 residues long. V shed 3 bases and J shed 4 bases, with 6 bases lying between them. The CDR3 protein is CSARTAETQYF. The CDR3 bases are TGCAGTGCTAGGACCGCAGAGACCCAGTACTTC.

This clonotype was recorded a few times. CDR3: CSAMLAGGSSYNEQFF. CDR3 DNA sequence: TGCAGTGCTATGCTAGCGGGAGGGAGCTCCTACAATGAGCAGTTCTTC. V usage is TRBV20-1 and J usage is TRBJ2-1; the match to TRBD2 covers 12 bases. J lost 0 bases, V lost 4 bases, and 4 bases had no gene match. CDR3 length equals 16 residues. Germline V lookup: CDR1 DFQATT, CDR2 SNEGSKA (reference sequence).

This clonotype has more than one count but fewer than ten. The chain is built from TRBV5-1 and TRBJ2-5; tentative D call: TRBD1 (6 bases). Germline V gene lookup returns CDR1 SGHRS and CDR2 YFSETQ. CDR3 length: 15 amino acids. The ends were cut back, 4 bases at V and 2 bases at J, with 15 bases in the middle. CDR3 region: CASSAAGTSQETQYF. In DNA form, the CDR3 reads TGCGCCAGCAGCGCAGCCGGGACATCACAAGAGACCCAGTACTTC.

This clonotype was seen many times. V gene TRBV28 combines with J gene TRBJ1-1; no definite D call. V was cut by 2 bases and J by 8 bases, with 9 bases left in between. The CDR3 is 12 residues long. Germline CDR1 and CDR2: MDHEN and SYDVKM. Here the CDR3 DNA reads TGTGCCAGCAGTTTACCGGGCAGGGAAGCTTTCTTT. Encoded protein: CASSLPGREAFF.

The CDR3 loop reads CSVGTSGYEQYF. The CDR3 nucleotides read TGCAGCGTTGGGACTAGCGGCTACGAGCAGTACTTC. This rearrangement joins TRBV29-1 to TRBJ2-7; 10 bases agree with TRBD2. The CDR3 sequence is 12 residues long. Germline assignment: CDR1 SQVTM and CDR2 ANQGSEA. The V gene end was trimmed by 4 bases and the J gene end by 3 bases; junction bases not matched to a gene: 0.

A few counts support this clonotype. The CDR3 sequence: CASSLMTGETGEQFF. The CDR3 region has the DNA TGCGCCAGCAGCTTGATGACGGGAGAGACGGGTGAGCAGTTCTTC. The chain employs TRBV5-1 and TRBJ2-5, with D possibly TRBD2 on 6 matching bases. TRBJ2-1 explains the end of the DNA better; the J call may be wrong. Germline loops: CDR1 SGHRS, CDR2 YFSETQ. This CDR3 is built from 15 residues.

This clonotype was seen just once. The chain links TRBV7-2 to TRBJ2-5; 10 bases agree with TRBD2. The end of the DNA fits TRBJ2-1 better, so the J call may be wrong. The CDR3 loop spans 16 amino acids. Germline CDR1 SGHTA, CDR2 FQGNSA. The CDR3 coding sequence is TGTGCCAGTCAGCTCCAAGGAGCGGGAGGGCCGGATGAGCAGTTCTTC. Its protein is CASQLQGAGGPDEQFF.

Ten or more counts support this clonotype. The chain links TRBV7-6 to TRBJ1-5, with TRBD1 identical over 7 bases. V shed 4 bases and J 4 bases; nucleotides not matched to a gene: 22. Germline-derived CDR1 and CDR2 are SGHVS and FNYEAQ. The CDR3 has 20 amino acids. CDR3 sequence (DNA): TGTGCCAGCAGCTCACCGGGCCAGGGGGTAGGCCTCCACCCAAATCAGCCCCAGCATTTT. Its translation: CASSSPGQGVGLHPNQPQHF.

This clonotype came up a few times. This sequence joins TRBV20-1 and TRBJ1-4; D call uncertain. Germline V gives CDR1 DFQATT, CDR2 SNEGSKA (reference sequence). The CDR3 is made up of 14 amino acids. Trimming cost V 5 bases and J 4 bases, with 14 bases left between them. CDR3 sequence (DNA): TGCAGTGCTCTGCCACTCGGTATTAATGAAAAACTGTTTTTT. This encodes CSALPLGINEKLFF.

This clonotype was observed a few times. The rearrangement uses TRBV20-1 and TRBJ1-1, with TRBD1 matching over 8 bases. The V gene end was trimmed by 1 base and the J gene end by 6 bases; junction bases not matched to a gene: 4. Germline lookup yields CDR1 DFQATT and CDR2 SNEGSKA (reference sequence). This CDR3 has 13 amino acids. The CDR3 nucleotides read TGCAGTGCTAGAGCTGACAGGGGCCCTGAAGCTTTCTTT. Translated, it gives CSARADRGPEAFF.